This is a list of T cell receptor beta chains from one sample in a study of cytomegalovirus exposure and HLA in healthy donors. Sequenced by immunoSEQ multiplex PCR; TCRdb stores in-frame clones only, minus some. The sample gives roughly 130,000 clones, about 90% of which show up once; 3% to 4% is in the top ten. Sequencing was done on a sample of PBMCs. All receptors come from a young man in good health and CMV-seronegative. The CDR3 runs from the conserved cysteine through the conserved F or W. A D gene is named only where the DNA matches it firmly. Clone size is stated in some rows and not others, as once, few, many or a class when expanded.

>.|TRBJ2-6|TRBV4-1|.
TGCGCCAGCAGCCAAGAACTATCTTGGAGCTCTGGGGCCAACGTCCTGACTTTC
CASSQELSWSSGANVLTF
>TRBD1|TRBJ2-3|TRBV7-2|.
TGTGCCAGCAGCTCTTCCAGGGGGCCTACGCAGTATTTT
CASSSSRGPTQYF
>.|TRBJ2-1|TRBV5-6|.
TGTGCCAGCATACCTTGGGGGGGGCACGTTGAGCAGTTCTTC
CASIPWGGHVEQFF
>.|TRBJ1-2|TRBV18|.
TGTGCCAGCTCACCACGCAGGCCCCCAAATGGCTACACCTTC
CASSPRRPPNGYTF
>.|TRBJ2-7|TRBV27|.
TGTGCCAGCAGTTCGGGGATTCTGAACTACGAGCAGTACTTC
CASSSGILNYEQYF
>.|TRBJ2-3|TRBV6-1|.
TGTGCCAGCAGTGACCAGGGCACAGATACGCAGTATTTT
CASSDQGTDTQYF
>.|TRBJ2-7|TRBV2|few
TGTGCCGGCGGGCGGGGACAGTTCGAGCAGTACTTC
CAGGRGQFEQYF
>TRBD2|TRBJ2-7|TRBV2|.
TGTGCCAGCAGTGTCCTAGCGGGGCCCTACGAGCAGTACTTC
CASSVLAGPYEQYF
>TRBD1|TRBJ1-2|TRBV25-1|.
TGTGCCAGCAGCCAGGGGGCGGAAGGCTACACCTTC
CASSQGAEGYTF
>TRBD2|TRBJ2-3|TRBV27|.
TGTGCCAGCAGCAATCTTGACCTAGCGGTGGGCACAGATACGCAGTATTTT
CASSNLDLAVGTDTQYF
>TRBD1|TRBJ1-4|TRBV10-2|.
TGCGCCAGCAGTGAGCGGGACAGTGAAAAACTGTTTTTT
CASSERDSEKLFF
>.|TRBJ2-6|TRBV10-3|.
TGTGCCATCAGTGAGTCGGGACTGGGGACCAACGTCCTGACTTTC
CAISESGLGTNVLTF
>.|TRBJ2-1|TRBV7-8|.
TGTGCCAGCAGCTTAGCCAGGGGTCCCTACAATGAGCAGTTCTTC
CASSLARGPYNEQFF
>.|TRBJ2-5|TRBV25-1|.
TGTGCCAGCAGTGAAATAGGGGCTCGAGAGGAGACCCAGTACTTC
CASSEIGAREETQYF
>.|TRBJ1-3|TRBV5-1|.
TGCGCCAGCAGCTTTGCAGGGGAGAGCTCTGGAAACACCATATATTTT
CASSFAGESSGNTIYF
>.|TRBJ1-1|TRBV27|.
TGTGCCAGCAGTTTCGGCCCGGGGGGCACTGAAGCTTTCTTT
CASSFGPGGTEAFF
>TRBD1|TRBJ1-1|TRBV9|.
TGTGCCAGCAGCGTAGGAGGGACAGCGGTCAATGAAGCTTTCTTT
CASSVGGTAVNEAFF
>TRBD1|TRBJ1-6|TRBV10-3|.
TGTGCCATCAGGCAGGGGGCGGACAATTCACCCCTCCACTTT
CAIRQGADNSPLHF
>.|TRBJ1-6|TRBV7-3|.
TGTGCCAGCAGCTCCGGACTGATAAATTCACCCCTCCACTTT
CASSSGLINSPLHF
>TRBD2|TRBJ2-1|TRBV4-2|.
TGTGCCAGCAGCTGGACTAGCGGATACAATGAGCAGTTCTTC
CASSWTSGYNEQFF
>.|TRBJ1-6|TRBV18|.
TGTGCCAGCTCAACACTCAGCGGGGATTATAATTCACCCCTCCACTTT
CASSTLSGDYNSPLHF
>.|TRBJ1-1|TRBV9|.
TGTGCCAGCAGCGTTCAGGGGCTGGACACTGAAGCTTTCTTT
CASSVQGLDTEAFF
>TRBD2|TRBJ2-2|TRBV2|.
TGTGCCGTATCCCGGGGGGGTCAGGACGGGGAGCTGTTTTTT
CAVSRGGQDGELFF
>TRBD2|TRBJ2-2|TRBV7-2|.
TGTGCCAGCAGCCCCGGGGGGGGGCGCCTCACCGGGGAGCTGTTTTTT
CASSPGGGRLTGELFF
>TRBD1|TRBJ1-5|TRBV18|.
TGTGCCAGCTCACCAGCGAGGGGGCAGGGCAATCAGCCCCAGCATTTT
CASSPARGQGNQPQHF
>.|TRBJ1-6|TRBV5-4|few
TGTGCCAGCAGCTTGGAGGGACTAGGTTCACCCCTCCACTTT
CASSLEGLGSPLHF
>.|TRBJ2-7|TRBV5-4|.
TGTGCCAGCAGTTATTCCCTGACAGCCTACGAGCAGTACTTC
CASSYSLTAYEQYF
>TRBD1|TRBJ1-5|TRBV28|.
TGTGCCAGCAAACAGGGGTCGATCAATCAGCCCCAGCATTTT
CASKQGSINQPQHF
>.|TRBJ1-1|TRBV2|once
TGTGCCAGCTTGGGTGGTCCCGTTGGCAGGGAGAACACTGAAGCTTTCTTT
CASLGGPVGRENTEAFF
>TRBD2|TRBJ2-3|TRBV18|.
TGTGCCAGCTCACCACGGTCAGCGGGGGGCACAGATACGCAGTATTTT
CASSPRSAGGTDTQYF
>.|TRBJ1-3|TRBV28|once
TGTGCAGTTACAGGGACCTCTGGAAACACCATATATTTT
CAVTGTSGNTIYF
>.|TRBJ1-5|TRBV7-9|.
TGTGCCAGCAGCCACGGTAATCAGCCCCAGCATTTT
CASSHGNQPQHF
>.|TRBJ2-5|TRBV7-7|.
TGTGCCAGCAGCTTAGTCTCCAGCGGTGGGTCCCAGTACTTC
CASSLVSSGGSQYF
>.|TRBJ1-3|TRBV7-2|.
TGTGCCAGCAGCTTAGGGGCAGGGCGAGACTCTGGAAACACCATATATTTT
CASSLGAGRDSGNTIYF
>.|TRBJ1-1|TRBV7-2|.
TGTGCCAGCAGCTTAGCGGGGCAGGTCTTGAACACTGAAGCTTTCTTT
CASSLAGQVLNTEAFF
>.|TRBJ2-7|TRBV25-1|.
TGTGCCAGCAGTGATCAGGGTCTCATTTACGAGCAGTACTTC
CASSDQGLIYEQYF
>TRBD1|TRBJ2-7|TRBV29-1|few
TGCAGCGTTGAAGGGACAGGGTTCTACGAGCAGTACTTC
CSVEGTGFYEQYF
>.|TRBJ2-2|TRBV5-4|.
TGTGCCAGCAGCTTGCTCCAGGGAACCGGGGAGCTGTTTTTT
CASSLLQGTGELFF
>.|TRBJ1-5|TRBV19|.
TGTGCCAGTTCCGGTGGAGGGCCCCCTCGGTGGTTCCATTTT
CASSGGGPPRWFHF
>.|TRBJ1-4|TRBV19|.
TGTGCCAGTACCACGGAGGGGCCGAGGGGAAAACTGTTTTTT
CASTTEGPRGKLFF
>TRBD1|TRBJ1-3|TRBV5-1|.
TGCGCCAGCAGCGAGCGGACAGGACTTGGAAACACCATATATTTT
CASSERTGLGNTIYF
>.|TRBJ1-2|TRBV11-2|.
TGTGCCAGCAGCTTCGATGTGGGACTCCTAGACGTCTATGGCTACACCTTC
CASSFDVGLLDVYGYTF